These 23 T cell receptor beta chains were all obtained from the same sample, sequenced in a study of cytomegalovirus exposure and HLA in healthy donors. In the PCR, 60 Vbeta and 13 Jbeta primers were used. Here immunoSEQ multiplex PCR was the method, and the copy in TCRdb shows in-frame clones only, minus some. This sample has fewer than 150,000 clones, with 65% to 80% found just once. The sequencing input was PBMCs. Receptors originate from a man aged 35 to 55 in good health and CMV-seropositive.

J is TRBJ2-1 and V is TRBV9; perhaps TRBD1 as D (5 bases). Trimming stripped 2 bases from V and 7 bases from J, with 19 bases between. Germline V lookup: CDR1 SGDLS, CDR2 YYNGEE. The CDR3 has 16 residues. The CDR3: CASSVSGATAGNEQFF. The DNA for the CDR3 is TGTGCCAGCAGCGTGTCAGGCGCGACAGCAGGAAATGAGCAGTTCTTC.

V and J are TRBV4-1 and TRBJ1-1, with D unclear. CDR1 is MGHRA and CDR2 is YSYEKL in the germline V gene. The CDR3 has 15 amino acids. The V gene lost 0 bases and the J gene lost 8 bases, with 16 bases spanning the gap. CDR3 in amino acids: CASSQDVGNREEAFF. CDR3 DNA: TGCGCCAGCAGCCAAGACGTGGGGAATAGGGAGGAAGCTTTCTTT.

With respect to this clone: Other DNA sequences from this sample encode an identical CDR3 as well. The chain employs TRBV6-1 and TRBJ1-2; a weak D match, TRBD1 (5 bases). The germline V and J ends were trimmed by 5 bases and 4 bases, with 14 bases remaining between them. Germline V lookup: CDR1 MNHNS, CDR2 SASEGT. The CDR3 has 14 residues. The DNA of the CDR3 is TGTGCCAGCAGTCAACAGGCCGGTGGCTATGGCTACACCTTC. Protein product: CASSQQAGGYGYTF.

This clone came up a few times. This chain connects TRBV27 to TRBJ1-1, with TRBD1 identical over 8 bases. The junction had 10 bases not matched to a gene; V was cut back by 5 bases and J by 5 bases. CDR3 length equals 15 residues. Germline V gene sequence: CDR1 MNHEY, CDR2 SMNVEV (reference sequence). The CDR3: CASSPGTGSGTEAFF. In DNA form, the CDR3 reads TGTGCCAGCAGTCCAGGGACAGGAAGTGGGACTGAAGCTTTCTTT.

The chain employs TRBV10-1 and TRBJ2-3; TRBD2 is a possible D gene (5 bases). Trimming cost V 7 bases and J 9 bases, with 17 bases left between them. The CDR3 has 13 amino acids. Germline V gives CDR1 WNHNN, CDR2 SYGVQD (reference sequence). The CDR3 reads CASTESGLATQYF. CDR3 bases: TGCGCCAGCACCGAGAGTGGGCTAGCAACGCAGTATTTT.

This clone has just one count. The CDR3 here is CASSGQAGQPQHF. Here the CDR3 DNA reads TGTGCCAGCAGTGGACAGGCTGGTCAGCCCCAGCATTTT. The chain combines TRBV2 with TRBJ1-5, with D perhaps matching TRBD1 (6 bases). Looked up from germline, CDR1 is SNHLY and CDR2 is FYNNEI. The CDR3 spans 13 residues. With 4 bases removed from V and 6 bases from J, the gap between germline ends came to 10 bases.

The chain carries TRBV5-6 and TRBJ2-1, with D maybe TRBD1 (5 bases). Germline CDR1 is SGHDT and CDR2 is YYEEEE. Trimming stripped 2 bases from V and 3 bases from J, with 12 bases between. This CDR3 is built from 15 residues. The CDR3 is CASSFVRTLYNEQFF. DNA for the CDR3: TGTGCCAGCAGCTTTGTACGGACACTCTACAATGAGCAGTTCTTC. Full variable domain (remainder filled in from reference TRBV5-6 and TRBJ2-1): DAGVTQSPTHLIKTRGQQVTLRCSPKSGHDTVSWYQQALGQGPQFIFQYYEEEERQRGNFPDRFSGHQFPNYSSELNVNALLLGDSALYLCASSFVRTLYNEQFFGPGTRLTVL.

The gene calls are TRBV7-8 and TRBJ2-7, with a tentative D call TRBD1 (5 bases). With 5 bases removed from V and 3 bases from J, the gap between germline ends came to 17 bases. The CDR3 consists of 15 residues. The germline CDR1 and CDR2 sequences are SGHVS and FQNEAQ. The CDR3 region is CASSPRAEYNYEQYF. CDR3 DNA sequence: TGTGCCAGCAGCCCCAGGGCTGAATACAACTACGAGCAGTACTTC.

The CDR3 is CASSSRGFGETQYF. The CDR3 coding sequence is TGTGCCAGCTCGAGTCGGGGTTTCGGGGAGACCCAGTACTTC. The rearrangement links TRBV14 to TRBJ2-5, with D maybe TRBD2 (5 bases). CDR1 is SGHDN and CDR2 is FVKESK in the germline V gene. CDR3 size: 14 residues. V was clipped by 8 bases and J by 5 bases, with 18 bases between them.

CDR3 nucleotide sequence: TGTGCCAGCAGCAAAGGGACTACAGGGGACCCCCTCGAGCAGTACTTC. Its protein product is CASSKGTTGDPLEQYF. J is TRBJ2-7 and V is TRBV21-1; the D call in the table, TRBD1, was not verified against the DNA. TRBV21-1 is recorded as a pseudogene. The CDR3 contains 16 residues.

The rearrangement joins TRBV15 to TRBJ1-2; D call uncertain. Germline CDR1 reads LNHNV; CDR2 reads YYDKDF (reference sequence). The CDR3 runs 14 residues. V lost 2 bases and J 1 base, leaving 8 bases between the germline ends. The CDR3 protein is CATSRPGINYGYTF. In nucleotides, the CDR3 is TGTGCCACCAGCAGACCAGGAATTAACTATGGCTACACCTTC. Together with reference TRBV15 and TRBJ1-2, the CDR3 gives the full variable domain: DAMVIQNPRYQVTQFGKPVTLSCSQTLNHNVMYWYQQKSSQAPKLLFHYYDKDFNNEADTPDNFQSRRPNTSFCFLDIRSPGLGDTAMYLCATSRPGINYGYTFGSGTRLTVV.

The chain combines TRBV6-5 with TRBJ2-7; TRBD1 is a possible D gene (6 bases). V lost 4 bases, J lost 6 bases, and 10 bases lay in between. Per germline, CDR1 MNHEY and CDR2 SVGAGI. The CDR3 length is 12 residues. The CDR3 sequence: CASSSQGTEQYF. The CDR3 DNA follows: TGTGCCAGCAGTTCTCAGGGGACCGAGCAGTACTTC.

The chain carries TRBV9 and TRBJ2-1; the match to TRBD2 covers 10 bases. The CDR3 consists of 17 residues. V lost 0 bases and J lost 4; bases outside the gene matches: 7. Germline lookup yields CDR1 SGDLS and CDR2 YYNGEE. CDR3 DNA: TGTGCCAGCAGCGTAGATCCCCAAGCGGGAGGGTACAATGAGCAGTTCTTC. It encodes CASSVDPQAGGYNEQFF. The variable domain in full, completed from reference TRBV9 and TRBJ2-1, reads DSGVTQTPKHLITATGQRVTLRCSPRSGDLSVYWYQQSLDQGLQFLIQYYNGEERAKGNILERFSAQQFPDLHSELNLSSLELGDSALYFCASSVDPQAGGYNEQFFGPGTRLTVL.

The chain recombines TRBV19 with TRBJ1-5, with 10 positions matching TRBD1. This CDR3 region has 13 residues. Germline trimming cut 8 bases from V and 2 bases from J; bases unmatched to any gene: 0. The germline CDR1 and CDR2 sequences are LNHDA and SQIVND (reference sequence). CDR3 residues: CASGTGGNQPQHF. The CDR3 nucleotides read TGTGCCAGTGGGACAGGGGGCAATCAGCCCCAGCATTTT.

The chain combines TRBV10-1 with TRBJ2-7; 9 bases are a match to TRBD1. CDR1 and CDR2 from the germline V gene are WNHNN and SYGVQD (reference sequence). The ends lost 6 bases at V and 2 bases at J; junction bases unmatched: 8. The CDR3 loop spans 15 amino acids. The CDR3 is CASSGGQGDPYEQYF. As DNA, the CDR3 is TGCGCCAGCAGCGGGGGACAGGGCGATCCCTACGAGCAGTACTTC.

This chain links TRBV10-3 with TRBJ1-1; a possible D gene is TRBD1 (5 bases). V was shortened by 4 bases and J by 5 bases, with 8 bases between the two germline ends. CDR1 and CDR2 (germline): ENHRY, SYGVKD. CDR3 length equals 12 residues. CDR3 in amino acids: CAISGGETEAFF. The CDR3 DNA is TGTGCCATCAGTGGGGGGGAGACTGAAGCTTTCTTT.

The chain couples TRBV21-1 to TRBJ2-7; the D call in the table, TRBD2, was not verified against the DNA. TRBV21-1 is a pseudogene segment. The CDR3 spans 16 residues. The CDR3 sequence: CASSQRTSDGPYEQYF. The CDR3 DNA is TGTGCCAGCAGCCAGAGGACTAGCGATGGACCCTACGAGCAGTACTTC.

The chain joins TRBV7-2 to TRBJ2-7; TRBD1 aligns across 8 bases. From germline, CDR1 is SGHTA and CDR2 FQGNSA. Trimming took 1 base from V and 4 from J; bases not matched to a gene: 6. This CDR3 contains 15 residues. Here the CDR3 DNA reads TGTGCCAGCAGCTTAGGTGGGACAGGAATTTACGAGCAGTACTTC. Amino acid sequence: CASSLGGTGIYEQYF. Full variable domain (outside the CDR3, taken from reference TRBV7-2 and TRBJ2-7): GAGVSQSPSNKVTEKGKDVELRCDPISGHTALYWYRQSLGQGLEFLIYFQGNSAPDKSGLPSDRFSAERTGGSVSTLTIQRTQQEDSAVYLCASSLGGTGIYEQYFGPGTRLTVT.

CDR3 in amino acids: CASSFQGQGDEQYF. DNA of the CDR3: TGCGCCAGCAGCTTTCAGGGACAGGGCGACGAGCAGTACTTC. This chain links TRBV5-1 with TRBJ2-5, with TRBD1 matching 9 bases. The closer fit of TRBJ2-7 to the DNA end suggests the J call may be wrong. The germline V gene has CDR1 SGHRS and CDR2 YFSETQ. This CDR3 comprises 14 residues.

The chain couples TRBV5-6 to TRBJ2-7; a weak D match, TRBD2 (7 bases). V dropped 0 bases and J dropped 5 bases, with 18 bases sitting between them. CDR1 and CDR2 from the germline V gene are SGHDT and YYEEEE. The CDR3 length is 16 residues. For the CDR3, the DNA is TGTGCCAGCAGCTTGGTGCCCGCGGGGGCCCAGGACGAGCAGTACTTC. Translating gives CASSLVPAGAQDEQYF.

The chain is built from TRBV18 and TRBJ2-1; 11 positions match TRBD2. In germline, CDR1 is KGHSH, CDR2 LQKENI. V was pared by 2 bases and J by 0 bases, with 6 bases of the junction left unmatched. This CDR3 region has 18 residues. The CDR3, as DNA: TGTGCCAGCTCACCATCAACTAGCGGGAGAGGCTCCTACAATGAGCAGTTCTTC. This sequence encodes CASSPSTSGRGSYNEQFF.

The V call is TRBV10-3, the J call TRBJ1-1; 11 nucleotides agree with TRBD1. Germline V gene data show CDR1 as ENHRY and CDR2 as SYGVKD. The CDR3 is 16 amino acids. V was pared by 10 bases and J by 0 bases, with 10 bases of the junction left unmatched. In DNA, the CDR3 is TGTGCCACCGGACAGGGGGCTAATATGATGAACACTGAAGCTTTCTTT. This gives the protein CATGQGANMMNTEAFF.

The chain carries TRBV7-3 and TRBJ2-3; TRBD1 is a possible D gene (6 bases). The germline V and J ends were trimmed by 7 bases and 2 bases, with 13 bases remaining between them. Germline V gene lookup returns CDR1 SGHTA and CDR2 FQGTGA. This CDR3 region has 14 residues. CDR3 residues: CASNRDTSTDTQYF. The DNA for the CDR3 is TGTGCCAGCAACCGGGACACTTCCACAGATACGCAGTATTTT. The complete variable domain, with remaining parts taken from reference TRBV7-3 and TRBJ2-3, reads GAGVSQTPSNKVTEKGKYVELRCDPISGHTALYWYRQSLGQGPEFLIYFQGTGAADDSGLPNDRFFAVRPEGSVSTLKIQRTERGDSAVYLCASNRDTSTDTQYFGPGTRLTVL.